This T cell receptor beta chain was sequenced during a study of blood T cell repertoires in COVID-19. Study overall: From T cells, B-cell-depleted T cells, or PBMCs came the material, which was cDNA or gDNA.

The method was immunoSEQ multiplex PCR; TCRdb's version includes in-frame clones alone and lacks a portion of them. Among about 160,000 clones listed, about four fifths were seen once. The TCR originated in a woman older than 75 with acute or convalescent COVID-19. Source material: peripheral blood.

The CDR3 bases are TGTGCCAGTAGTCTGCGCAGGGGGACGAACACTGAAGCTTTCTTT. Translating it yields CASSLRRGTNTEAFF. This chain connects TRBV19 to TRBJ1-1; 7 bases are a match to TRBD1. In germline, CDR1 is LNHDA, CDR2 SQIVND (reference sequence). CDR3 length equals 15 residues. V was pared by 5 bases and J by 1 base, with 7 bases of the junction left unmatched.